The 27 T cell receptor beta chains below come from one sample, sequenced in a study of cytomegalovirus exposure and HLA in healthy donors. PCR employed 60 Vbeta and 13 Jbeta primers. Produced via immunoSEQ multiplex PCR; TCRdb's table is partial and in-frame only. The repertoire has about 160,000 clones, around 84% of them found once; the top ten carry 6.4%. The sample comprised PBMCs. Receptor source: a man aged 50 or older in good health and CMV-seropositive.

The chain joins TRBV7-3 to TRBJ2-3; TRBD2 aligns across 12 bases. In germline, CDR1 is SGHTA, CDR2 FQGTGA. This CDR3 contains 15 residues. V lost 2 bases to trimming and J lost 4 bases; unmatched junction nucleotides: 1. CDR3 region: CASSLGTSGPDTQYF. The CDR3 coding sequence is TGTGCCAGCAGCTTAGGGACTAGCGGGCCAGATACGCAGTATTTT. The complete variable domain, with remaining parts taken from reference TRBV7-3 and TRBJ2-3, reads GAGVSQTPSNKVTEKGKYVELRCDPISGHTALYWYRQSLGQGPEFLIYFQGTGAADDSGLPNDRFFAVRPEGSVSTLKIQRTERGDSAVYLCASSLGTSGPDTQYFGPGTRLTVL.

J is TRBJ2-2 and V is TRBV6-5; perhaps TRBD1 as D (6 bases). CDR1 and CDR2 from the germline V gene are MNHEY and SVGAGI. V lost 0 bases and J 4 bases, leaving 12 bases between the germline ends. The CDR3 loop spans 16 amino acids. CDR3 sequence (DNA): TGTGCCAGCAGTTACTCGCCAGGGGACCCCACCGGGGAGCTGTTTTTT. It encodes CASSYSPGDPTGELFF.

The chain has TRBV6-5 and TRBJ2-2, with TRBD2 identical over 13 bases. Germline loops: CDR1 MNHEY, CDR2 SVGAGI. Trimming took 1 base from V and 7 from J; bases not matched to a gene: 3. This CDR3 is 16 amino acids long. CDR3 sequence reads: CASSYFTSGGGGELFF. The DNA for the CDR3 is TGTGCCAGCAGTTACTTTACTAGCGGGGGGGGCGGGGAGCTGTTTTTT.

The rearrangement uses TRBV27 and TRBJ1-4; D is possibly TRBD1 (5 bases). Deletions cut 8 bases from V and 7 bases from J, with 14 bases between. Germline values: CDR1 MNHEY, CDR2 SMNVEV (reference sequence). This CDR3 contains 13 residues. The CDR3 spells CASRGRAREKLFF. The CDR3 DNA sequence: TGTGCCAGCCGGGGGAGGGCGCGTGAAAAACTGTTTTTT.

This chain uses TRBV4-1 with TRBJ2-1; no reliable D call. The CDR3 is made up of 14 amino acids. The V and J ends lost 4 bases and 9 bases respectively, with 16 bases between them. Germline V gene sequence: CDR1 MGHRA, CDR2 YSYEKL. The CDR3 DNA sequence: TGCGCCAGCAGCCTAGCAAGGTACGATGGTGAGCAGTTCTTC. This codes for CASSLARYDGEQFF.

The chain employs TRBV29-1 and TRBJ1-4; TRBD1 is a possible D gene (5 bases). V was cut by 3 bases and J by 2 bases, with 16 bases left in between. The CDR3 has 16 residues. Per the germline V gene, CDR1 is SQVTM and CDR2 is ANQGSEA. CDR3 protein: CSVDVGGLGTNEKLFF. The CDR3 DNA reads TGCAGCGTTGATGTTGGGGGGTTGGGGACTAATGAAAAACTGTTTTTT.

The chain employs TRBV6-1 and TRBJ1-2; no clear D gene. The CDR3 has 13 residues. V dropped 0 bases and J dropped 13 bases, with 15 bases sitting between them. Germline CDR1 MNHNS, CDR2 SASEGT. As DNA, the CDR3 is TGTGCCAGCAGTGAAGCGACACTCTTTGCCGGCACCTTC. This translates into CASSEATLFAGTF.

The CDR3 region is CASSLGTGTGSYNEQFF. The CDR3 coding sequence is TGTGCCAGCAGCTTGGGGACCGGGACAGGGTCCTACAATGAGCAGTTCTTC. The V gene is TRBV11-3, the J gene TRBJ2-1; 9 positions match TRBD1. The CDR3 has 17 amino acids. Germline V gene sequence: CDR1 SGHNT, CDR2 YENEEA. V dropped 3 bases and J dropped 1; count of bases not matched to a gene: 7.

This clone was observed once. The chain uses TRBV4-1 and TRBJ2-5; perhaps TRBD2 as D (7 bases). With 2 bases removed from V and 9 bases from J, the gap between germline ends came to 13 bases. This CDR3 is 13 amino acids long. Germline V gene lookup returns CDR1 MGHRA and CDR2 YSYEKL. The CDR3 is CASSQFRGAPQYF. The CDR3 DNA is TGCGCCAGCAGCCAATTCCGGGGGGCCCCCCAGTACTTC.

In regard to this clone: One junction end does not reproduce the germline sequence, and a read error may be involved. This chain connects TRBV7-9 to TRBJ2-6; possible D gene TRBD1, 6 bases. Germline V lookup: CDR1 SEHNR, CDR2 FQNEAQ (reference sequence). CDR3 length: 15 amino acids. The CDR3 bases are TGTTCCAGCAGCGACAGGAGTAAGGGGGCCAACGTCCTGACTTTC. This gives the protein CSSSDRSKGANVLTF.

The rearrangement joins TRBV21-1 to TRBJ1-4; the table's D call, TRBD1, has no DNA check behind it. TRBV21-1 has pseudogene status. CDR3 length: 18 amino acids. The CDR3 loop reads CASSKKMGPGQGKEKLFF. CDR3 DNA: TGTGCCAGCAGCAAAAAAATGGGGCCGGGACAGGGGAAAGAAAAACTGTTTTTT.

This sequence joins TRBV4-1 and TRBJ1-4, with D uncertain. This CDR3 contains 14 residues. V was cut by 0 bases and J by 8 bases, with 10 bases left in between. CDR1 and CDR2 from the germline V gene are MGHRA and YSYEKL. This chain's CDR3 is CASSQEEVLEKLFF. In DNA, the CDR3 is TGCGCCAGCAGCCAAGAAGAGGTCCTCGAAAAACTGTTTTTT.

V gene TRBV30 combines with J gene TRBJ1-3; tentative D call: TRBD1 (6 bases). Germline V lookup: CDR1 GTSNPN, CDR2 SVGIG (reference sequence). CDR3 length equals 15 residues. Trimming stripped 1 base from V and 0 bases from J, with 10 bases between. In DNA form, the CDR3 reads TGTGCCTGGAGTGATGGGGGCTACTCTGGAAACACCATATATTTT. Translating it yields CAWSDGGYSGNTIYF.

The genes are TRBV10-2 and TRBJ2-3; 9 bases line up with TRBD1. Germline trimming cut 8 bases from V and 4 bases from J; bases unmatched to any gene: 10. Germline lookup yields CDR1 WSHSY and CDR2 SAAADI. This CDR3 region has 15 residues. CDR3 in amino acids: CASRRTGVRADTQYF. In DNA, the CDR3 is TGCGCCAGCCGCCGGACAGGGGTAAGGGCAGATACGCAGTATTTT.

This clone was observed once. The junction differs from germline at one of its ends, possibly a read error. The V call is TRBV6-6, the J call TRBJ2-3; 11 bases agree with TRBD2. The CDR3 totals 14 residues. Germline V gene lookup returns CDR1 MNHNY and CDR2 SVGAGI (reference sequence). The CDR3 coding sequence is TGTGTCAGCAGGTGGACTAGCGGGACAGATACGCAGTATTTT. As protein: CVSRWTSGTDTQYF.

The chain combines TRBV2 with TRBJ2-2; weak D call: TRBD1 (5 bases). Deletions cut 0 bases from V and 6 bases from J, with 23 bases between. The CDR3 has 19 amino acids. Germline lookup yields CDR1 SNHLY and CDR2 FYNNEI. The CDR3 bases are TGTGCCAGCAGTGAAGCGCTGGTACAGCTTCTGGGGCATGCCGGGGAGCTGTTTTTT. Protein sequence: CASSEALVQLLGHAGELFF.

The V call is TRBV9, the J call TRBJ1-1; D not resolved. This CDR3 contains 14 residues. The V end was cut by 0 bases, the J end by 4 bases, with 10 bases between. Germline V lookup: CDR1 SGDLS, CDR2 YYNGEE. For the CDR3, the DNA is TGTGCCAGCAGCGTAGCGCCAGGAGGCACTGAAGCTTTCTTT. Its translation is CASSVAPGGTEAFF.

Details on this clone: A junction end diverges from the germline sequence, so it may reflect a read error. CDR3 sequence reads: CAISDHRALNTEAFF. CDR3 coding DNA: TGTGCCATCAGTGACCACAGGGCCCTGAATACTGAAGCTTTCTTT. The V call is TRBV10-3, the J call TRBJ1-1; possible D gene TRBD1, 6 bases. CDR1 is ENHRY, CDR2 SYGVKD, per germline. This CDR3 comprises 15 residues.

The J gene is TRBJ2-3, the V gene TRBV29-1, with D maybe TRBD2 (7 bases). CDR1 is SQVTM, CDR2 ANQGSEA, per germline. Deletions cut 5 bases from V and 5 bases from J, with 20 bases between. The CDR3 runs 15 residues. Written as DNA, the CDR3 is TGCAGCGTTCCCGGGGGCGGGAGCGGTTTAGATACGCAGTATTTT. This encodes CSVPGGGSGLDTQYF.

The CDR3 here is CASSGLAGGAGELFF. For the CDR3, the DNA is TGTGCCAGCAGTGGGCTAGCGGGAGGGGCCGGGGAGCTGTTTTTT. The rearrangement uses TRBV25-1 and TRBJ2-2, with 12 positions matching TRBD2. CDR1 is MGHDK and CDR2 is SYGVNS in the germline V gene. The length of the CDR3 is 15 residues. The V segment lost 4 bases and the J segment 6 bases; nucleotides outside the gene matches: 3.

The rearrangement uses TRBV6-5 and TRBJ2-7, with a possible D match to TRBD1 (6 bases). The germline CDR1 and CDR2 sequences are MNHEY and SVGAGI. This CDR3 region has 15 residues. V shed 2 bases and J shed 3 bases, with 14 bases lying between them. The CDR3 here is CASSYTLTGYYEQYF. The CDR3 region has the DNA TGTGCCAGCAGTTACACCCTGACAGGCTACTACGAGCAGTACTTC.

CDR3 nucleotide sequence: TGTGCCAGCAGTTCCCAACTAAATACAGGGGACTATGGCTACACCTTC. Its translation: CASSSQLNTGDYGYTF. V gene TRBV6-5 combines with J gene TRBJ1-2; TRBD1 matches 7 bases. J was trimmed by 3 bases and V by 4 bases; bases with no gene match: 11. The CDR3 covers 16 residues. Germline CDR1 reads MNHEY; CDR2 reads SVGAGI.

The genes are TRBV19 and TRBJ1-1; D not resolved. CDR1 and CDR2 from the germline V gene are LNHDA and SQIVND (reference sequence). The CDR3 runs 15 residues. Trimming stripped 1 base from V and 0 bases from J, with 9 bases between. The CDR3 DNA sequence: TGTGCCAGTAGTATAGGACCGGGAATGAACACTGAAGCTTTCTTT. Translation: CASSIGPGMNTEAFF.

The CDR3 protein is CASGYQQGVILSAFF. The CDR3 nucleotides read TGTGCCAGCGGGTACCAACAGGGCGTGATACTCTCAGCTTTCTTT. The chain has TRBV27 and TRBJ1-1; D perhaps matches TRBD1 (6 bases). The V gene's germline CDR1 is MNHEY and CDR2 SMNVEV (reference sequence). Trimming took off 8 bases at V and 10 bases at J, with 26 bases between the two ends. This CDR3 is 15 amino acids long.

In this sample, this clone turned up a few times. The chain employs TRBV29-1 and TRBJ2-2; the match to TRBD1 covers 8 bases. Germline CDR1 reads SQVTM; CDR2 reads ANQGSEA. Trimming cost V 6 bases and J 7 bases; bases outside gene matches: 10. The CDR3 consists of 14 residues. The CDR3 protein is CSVPGQGVDGELFF. The DNA for the CDR3 is TGCAGCGTCCCCGGACAGGGCGTGGACGGGGAGCTGTTTTTT.

The chain is built from TRBV5-6 and TRBJ1-3; a possible D gene is TRBD1 (6 bases). Germline values: CDR1 SGHDT, CDR2 YYEEEE. The CDR3 covers 15 residues. V gave up 2 bases and J gave up 1 base, with 10 bases separating them. The CDR3 spells CASSLGQLSGNTIYF. As DNA, the CDR3 is TGTGCCAGCAGCTTAGGACAGTTGTCTGGAAACACCATATATTTT.

This chain joins TRBV7-2 and TRBJ2-3; no clear D gene. The CDR3 consists of 14 residues. V dropped 5 bases and J dropped 1 base, with 10 bases sitting between them. Germline V gives CDR1 SGHTA, CDR2 FQGNSA. The CDR3 DNA reads as TGTGCCAGCAGCCGAGATGTCCGCACAGATACGCAGTATTTT. This gives the protein CASSRDVRTDTQYF.